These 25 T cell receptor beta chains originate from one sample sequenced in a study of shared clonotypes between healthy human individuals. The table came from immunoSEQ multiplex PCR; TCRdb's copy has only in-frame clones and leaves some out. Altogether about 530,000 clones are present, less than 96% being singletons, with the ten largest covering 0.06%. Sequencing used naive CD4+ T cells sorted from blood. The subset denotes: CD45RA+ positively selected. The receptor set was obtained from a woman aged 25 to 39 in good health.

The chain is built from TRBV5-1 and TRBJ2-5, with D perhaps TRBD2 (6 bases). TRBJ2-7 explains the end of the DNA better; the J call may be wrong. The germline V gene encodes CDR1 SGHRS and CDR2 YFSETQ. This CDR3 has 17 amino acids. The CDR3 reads CASSLALLASPYYEQYF. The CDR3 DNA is TGCGCCAGCAGCTTGGCTTTACTAGCTTCCCCCTACTACGAGCAGTACTTC.

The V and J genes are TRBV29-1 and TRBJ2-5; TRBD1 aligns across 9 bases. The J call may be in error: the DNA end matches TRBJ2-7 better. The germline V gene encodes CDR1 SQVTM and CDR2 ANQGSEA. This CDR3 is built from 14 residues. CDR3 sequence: CSAKPGQGSYEQYF. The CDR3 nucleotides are TGCAGCGCGAAACCGGGACAGGGTTCCTACGAGCAGTACTTC.

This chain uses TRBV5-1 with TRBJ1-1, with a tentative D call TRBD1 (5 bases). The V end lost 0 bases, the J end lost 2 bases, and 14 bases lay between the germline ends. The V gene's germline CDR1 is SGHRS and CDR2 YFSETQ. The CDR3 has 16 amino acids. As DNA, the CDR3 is TGCGCCAGCAGCTTGGTTCCGACAGAAAAAAACACTGAAGCTTTCTTT. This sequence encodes CASSLVPTEKNTEAFF.

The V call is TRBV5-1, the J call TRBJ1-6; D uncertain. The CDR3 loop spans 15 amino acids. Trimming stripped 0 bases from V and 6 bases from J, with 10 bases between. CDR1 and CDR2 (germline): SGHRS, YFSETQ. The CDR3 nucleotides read TGCGCCAGCAGCTTGGACGGGTTTGGTAATTCACCCCTCCACTTT. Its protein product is CASSLDGFGNSPLHF.

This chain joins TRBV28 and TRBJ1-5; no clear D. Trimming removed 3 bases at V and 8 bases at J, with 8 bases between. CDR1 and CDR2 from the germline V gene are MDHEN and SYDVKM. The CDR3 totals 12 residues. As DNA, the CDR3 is TGTGCCAGCAGTTTTCAGACCGAGCCCCAGCATTTT. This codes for CASSFQTEPQHF.

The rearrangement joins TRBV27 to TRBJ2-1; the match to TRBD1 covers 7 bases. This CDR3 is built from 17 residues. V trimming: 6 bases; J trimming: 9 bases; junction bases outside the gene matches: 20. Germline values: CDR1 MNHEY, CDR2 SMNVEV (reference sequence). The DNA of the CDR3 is TGTGCCAGCAGCCGAGACGCAAGCGGCAGGGGGAATCCTGAGCAGTTCTTC. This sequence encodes CASSRDASGRGNPEQFF.

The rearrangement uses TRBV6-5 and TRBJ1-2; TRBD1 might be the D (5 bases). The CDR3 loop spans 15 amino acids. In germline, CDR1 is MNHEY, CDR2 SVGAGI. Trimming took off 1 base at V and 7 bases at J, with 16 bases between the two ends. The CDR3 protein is CASSYLDTRSVGYTF. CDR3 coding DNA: TGTGCCAGCAGTTACTTGGACACCCGAAGTGTTGGCTACACCTTC.

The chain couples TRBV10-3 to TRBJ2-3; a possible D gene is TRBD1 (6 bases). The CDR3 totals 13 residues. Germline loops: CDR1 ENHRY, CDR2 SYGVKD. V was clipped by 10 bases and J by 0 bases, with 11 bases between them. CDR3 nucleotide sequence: TGTGCCAACCGGGACACTAGCACAGATACGCAGTATTTT. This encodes CANRDTSTDTQYF.

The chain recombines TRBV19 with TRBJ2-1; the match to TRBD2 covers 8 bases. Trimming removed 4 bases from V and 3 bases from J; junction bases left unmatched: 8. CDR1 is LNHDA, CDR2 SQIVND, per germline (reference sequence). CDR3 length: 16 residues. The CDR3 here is CASSRSQRENYNEQFF. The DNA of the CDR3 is TGTGCCAGTAGTAGATCCCAGCGGGAGAACTACAATGAGCAGTTCTTC.

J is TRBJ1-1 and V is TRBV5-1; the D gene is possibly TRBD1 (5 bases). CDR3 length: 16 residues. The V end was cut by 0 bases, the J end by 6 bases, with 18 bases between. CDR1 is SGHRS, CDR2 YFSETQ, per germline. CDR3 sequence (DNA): TGCGCCAGCAGCTTGGTCTCGGGACGGGAGTTGTCTGAAGCTTTCTTT. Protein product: CASSLVSGRELSEAFF.

The CDR3 sequence is CASSLDFGREQYF. In DNA, the CDR3 is TGTGCCAGCAGCTTAGACTTTGGGCGCGAGCAGTACTTC. This chain links TRBV11-2 with TRBJ2-7; D gene uncertain. This CDR3 contains 13 residues. From germline, CDR1 is SGHAT and CDR2 FQNNGV. V lost 0 bases, J lost 6 bases, and 9 bases lay in between. Variable domain in full (rest from reference TRBV11-2 and TRBJ2-7): EAGVAQSPRYKIIEKRQSVAFWCNPISGHATLYWYQQILGQGPKLLIQFQNNGVVDDSQLPKDRFSAERLKGVDSTLKIQPAKLEDSAVYLCASSLDFGREQYFGPGTRLTVT.

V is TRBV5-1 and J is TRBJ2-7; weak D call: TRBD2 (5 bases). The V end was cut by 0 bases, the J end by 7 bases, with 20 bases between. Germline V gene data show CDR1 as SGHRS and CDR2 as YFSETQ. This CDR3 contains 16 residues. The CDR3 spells CASSLARGSGSREQYF. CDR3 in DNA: TGCGCCAGCAGCTTGGCGCGAGGGAGTGGGAGTCGGGAGCAGTACTTC.

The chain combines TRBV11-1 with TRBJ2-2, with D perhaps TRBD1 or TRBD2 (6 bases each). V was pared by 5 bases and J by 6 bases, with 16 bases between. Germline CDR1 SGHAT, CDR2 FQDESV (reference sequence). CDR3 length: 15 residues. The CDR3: CASSLVLGGAGELFF. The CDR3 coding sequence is TGTGCCAGCAGCCTAGTGTTGGGGGGCGCCGGGGAGCTGTTTTTT.

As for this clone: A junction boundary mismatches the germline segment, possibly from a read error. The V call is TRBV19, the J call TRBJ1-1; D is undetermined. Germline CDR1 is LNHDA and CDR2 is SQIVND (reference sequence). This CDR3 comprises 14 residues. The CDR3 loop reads CASSIGPLNTEAFF. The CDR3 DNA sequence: TGTGCCAGCAGTATAGGTCCGTTGAACACTGAAGCTTTCTTT.

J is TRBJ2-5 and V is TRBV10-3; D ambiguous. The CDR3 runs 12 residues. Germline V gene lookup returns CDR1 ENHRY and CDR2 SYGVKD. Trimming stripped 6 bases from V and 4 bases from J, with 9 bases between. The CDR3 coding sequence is TGTGCCATCAGCGATGGGCGAGAGACCCAGTACTTC. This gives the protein CAISDGRETQYF.

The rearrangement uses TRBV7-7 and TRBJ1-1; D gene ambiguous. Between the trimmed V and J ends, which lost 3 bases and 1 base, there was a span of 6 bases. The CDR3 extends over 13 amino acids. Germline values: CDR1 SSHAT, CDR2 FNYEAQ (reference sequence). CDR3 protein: CASSLNTNTEAFF. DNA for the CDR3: TGTGCCAGCAGCTTGAACACGAACACTGAAGCTTTCTTT.

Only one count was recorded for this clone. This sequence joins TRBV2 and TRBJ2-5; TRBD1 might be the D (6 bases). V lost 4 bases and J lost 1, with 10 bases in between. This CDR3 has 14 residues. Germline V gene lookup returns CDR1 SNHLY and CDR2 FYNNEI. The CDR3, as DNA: TGTGCCAGCAGTGGGGACACAATCCAAGAGACCCAGTACTTC. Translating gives CASSGDTIQETQYF.

This chain's CDR3 is CASSVDWRVDGNIQYF. CDR3 in DNA: TGTGCCAGCAGCGTAGATTGGAGGGTCGACGGAAACATTCAGTACTTC. The chain joins TRBV9 to TRBJ2-4; possible D gene TRBD2, 6 bases. V gave up 0 bases and J gave up 6 bases, with 16 bases separating them. Germline V gene sequence: CDR1 SGDLS, CDR2 YYNGEE. The CDR3 runs to 16 residues.

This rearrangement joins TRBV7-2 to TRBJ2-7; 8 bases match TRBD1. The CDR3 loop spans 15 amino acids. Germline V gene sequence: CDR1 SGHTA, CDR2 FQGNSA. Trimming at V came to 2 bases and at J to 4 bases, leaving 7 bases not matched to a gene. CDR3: CASSLTAGGRYEQYF. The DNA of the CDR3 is TGTGCCAGCAGCTTAACTGCAGGGGGCAGATACGAGCAGTACTTC. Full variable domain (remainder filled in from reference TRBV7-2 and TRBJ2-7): GAGVSQSPSNKVTEKGKDVELRCDPISGHTALYWYRQSLGQGLEFLIYFQGNSAPDKSGLPSDRFSAERTGGSVSTLTIQRTQQEDSAVYLCASSLTAGGRYEQYFGPGTRLTVT.

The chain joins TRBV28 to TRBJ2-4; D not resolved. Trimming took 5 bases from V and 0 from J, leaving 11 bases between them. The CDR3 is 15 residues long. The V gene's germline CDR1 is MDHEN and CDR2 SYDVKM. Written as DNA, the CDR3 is TGTGCCAGCAGTGACCGGCGCATAGCCAAAAACATTCAGTACTTC. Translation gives CASSDRRIAKNIQYF.

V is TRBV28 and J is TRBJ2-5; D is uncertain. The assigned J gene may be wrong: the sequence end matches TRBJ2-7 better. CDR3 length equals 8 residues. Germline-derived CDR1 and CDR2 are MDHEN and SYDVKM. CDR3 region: CDTYEQYF. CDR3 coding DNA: TGTGACACTTACGAGCAGTACTTC.

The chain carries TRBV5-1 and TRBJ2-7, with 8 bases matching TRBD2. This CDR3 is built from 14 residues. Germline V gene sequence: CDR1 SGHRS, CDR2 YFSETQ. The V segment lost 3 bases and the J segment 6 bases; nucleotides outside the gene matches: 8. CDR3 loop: CASSYPGTRGEQYF. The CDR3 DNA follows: TGCGCCAGCAGCTACCCCGGGACTAGGGGCGAGCAGTACTTC.

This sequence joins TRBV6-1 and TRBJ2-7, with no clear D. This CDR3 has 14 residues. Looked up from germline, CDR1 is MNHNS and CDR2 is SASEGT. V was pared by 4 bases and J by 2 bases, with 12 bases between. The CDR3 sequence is CASSAVTGPYEQYF. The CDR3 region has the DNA TGTGCCAGCAGTGCGGTGACTGGACCCTACGAGCAGTACTTC.

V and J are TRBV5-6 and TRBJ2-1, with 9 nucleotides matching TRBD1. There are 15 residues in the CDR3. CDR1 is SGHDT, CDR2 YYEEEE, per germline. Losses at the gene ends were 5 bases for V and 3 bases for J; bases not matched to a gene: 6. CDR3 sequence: CASSSPGQGYNEQFF. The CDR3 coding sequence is TGTGCCAGCAGTTCGCCGGGACAGGGCTACAATGAGCAGTTCTTC. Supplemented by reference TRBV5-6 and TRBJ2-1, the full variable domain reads DAGVTQSPTHLIKTRGQQVTLRCSPKSGHDTVSWYQQALGQGPQFIFQYYEEEERQRGNFPDRFSGHQFPNYSSELNVNALLLGDSALYLCASSSPGQGYNEQFFGPGTRLTVL.

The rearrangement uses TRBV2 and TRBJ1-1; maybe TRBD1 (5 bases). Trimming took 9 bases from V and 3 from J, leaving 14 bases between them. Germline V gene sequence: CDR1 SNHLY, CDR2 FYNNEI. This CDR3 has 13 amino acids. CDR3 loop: CARSPDIYTEAFF. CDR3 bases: TGTGCCAGGTCGCCGGACATCTACACTGAAGCTTTCTTT.